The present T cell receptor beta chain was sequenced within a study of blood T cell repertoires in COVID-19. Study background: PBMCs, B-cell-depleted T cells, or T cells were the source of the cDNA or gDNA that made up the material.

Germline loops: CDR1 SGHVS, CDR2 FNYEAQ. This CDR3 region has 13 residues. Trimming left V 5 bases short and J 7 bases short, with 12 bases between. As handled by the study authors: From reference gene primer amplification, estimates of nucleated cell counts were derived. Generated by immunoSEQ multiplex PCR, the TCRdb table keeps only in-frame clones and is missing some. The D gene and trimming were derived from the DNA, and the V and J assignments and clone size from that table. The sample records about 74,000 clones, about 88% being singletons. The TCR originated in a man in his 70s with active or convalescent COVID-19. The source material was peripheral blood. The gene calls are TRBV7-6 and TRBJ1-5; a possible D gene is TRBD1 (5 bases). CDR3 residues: CASSLRVNQPQHF. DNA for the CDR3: TGTGCCAGCAGCCTCAGGGTTAACCAGCCCCAGCATTTT.